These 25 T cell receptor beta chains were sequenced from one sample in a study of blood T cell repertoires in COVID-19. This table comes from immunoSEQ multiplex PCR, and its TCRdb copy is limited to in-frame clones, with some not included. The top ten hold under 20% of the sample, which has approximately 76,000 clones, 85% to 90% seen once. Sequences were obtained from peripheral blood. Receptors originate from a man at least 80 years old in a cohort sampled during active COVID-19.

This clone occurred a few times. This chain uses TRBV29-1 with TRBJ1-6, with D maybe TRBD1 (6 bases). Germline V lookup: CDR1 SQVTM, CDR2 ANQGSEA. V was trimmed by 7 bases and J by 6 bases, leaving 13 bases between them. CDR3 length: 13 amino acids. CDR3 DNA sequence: TGCAGCGCCAAGACAGGTCTTAATTCACCCCTCCACTTT. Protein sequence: CSAKTGLNSPLHF.

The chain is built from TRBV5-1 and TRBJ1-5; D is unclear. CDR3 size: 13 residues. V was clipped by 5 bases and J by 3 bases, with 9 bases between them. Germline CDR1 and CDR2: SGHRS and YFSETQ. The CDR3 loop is CASSRGYNQPQHF. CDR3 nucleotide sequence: TGCGCCAGCAGTCGGGGATACAATCAGCCCCAGCATTTT.

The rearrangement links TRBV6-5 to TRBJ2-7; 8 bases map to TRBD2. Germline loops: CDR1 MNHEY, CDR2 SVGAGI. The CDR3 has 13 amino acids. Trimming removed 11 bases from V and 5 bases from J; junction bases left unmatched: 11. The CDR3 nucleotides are TGTGCCGGTCACGGGGGGGCCGGGAACGAGCAGTACTTC. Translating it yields CAGHGGAGNEQYF.

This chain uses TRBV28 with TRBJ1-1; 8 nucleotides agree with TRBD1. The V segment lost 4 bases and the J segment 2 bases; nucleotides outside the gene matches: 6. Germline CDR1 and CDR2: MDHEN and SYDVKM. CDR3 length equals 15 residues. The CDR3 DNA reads TGTGCCAGCAGTTCCCGAGACAGGGGAAACACTGAAGCTTTCTTT. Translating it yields CASSSRDRGNTEAFF.

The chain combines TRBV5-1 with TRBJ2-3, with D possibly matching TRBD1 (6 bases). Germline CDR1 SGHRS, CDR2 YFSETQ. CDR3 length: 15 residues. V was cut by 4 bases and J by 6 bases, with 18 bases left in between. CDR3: CASSQRLQGSDTQYF. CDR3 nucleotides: TGCGCCAGCAGCCAACGCCTACAGGGTTCCGATACGCAGTATTTT.

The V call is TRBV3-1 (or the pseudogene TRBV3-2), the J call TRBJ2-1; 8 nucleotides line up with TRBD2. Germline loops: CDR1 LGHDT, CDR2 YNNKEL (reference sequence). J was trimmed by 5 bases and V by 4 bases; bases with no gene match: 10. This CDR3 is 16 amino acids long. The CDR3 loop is CASSLSTLAVDNEQFF. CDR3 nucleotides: TGTGCCAGCAGCCTAAGCACACTAGCGGTGGACAATGAGCAGTTCTTC.

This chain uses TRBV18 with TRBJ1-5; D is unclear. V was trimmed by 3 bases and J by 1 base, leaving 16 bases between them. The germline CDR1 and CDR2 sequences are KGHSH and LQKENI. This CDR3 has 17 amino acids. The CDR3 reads CASSPEAGTRSNQPQHF. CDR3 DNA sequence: TGTGCCAGCTCACCCGAGGCGGGCACGAGAAGCAATCAGCCCCAGCATTTT.

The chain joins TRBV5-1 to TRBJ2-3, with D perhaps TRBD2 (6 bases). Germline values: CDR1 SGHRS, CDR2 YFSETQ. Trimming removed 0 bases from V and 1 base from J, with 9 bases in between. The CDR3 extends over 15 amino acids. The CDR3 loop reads CASSLAGVGTDTQYF. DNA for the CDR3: TGCGCCAGCAGCTTGGCGGGGGTCGGCACAGATACGCAGTATTTT.

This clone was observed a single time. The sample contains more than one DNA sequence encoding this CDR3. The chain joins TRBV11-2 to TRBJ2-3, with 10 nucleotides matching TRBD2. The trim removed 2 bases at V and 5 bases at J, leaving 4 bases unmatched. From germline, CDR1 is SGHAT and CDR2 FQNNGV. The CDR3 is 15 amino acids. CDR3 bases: TGTGCCAGCAGCTTATCAGCGGGGGGGCAAGATACGCAGTATTTT. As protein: CASSLSAGGQDTQYF.

CDR3 DNA: TGTGCCAGCAGCTGGGACGCGGGGGGTACTGAAGCTTTCTTT. Amino acid sequence: CASSWDAGGTEAFF. The chain combines TRBV5-5 with TRBJ1-1; D is possibly TRBD1 (5 bases). CDR3 length: 14 residues. The V gene's germline CDR1 is SGHKS and CDR2 YYEKEE (reference sequence). V lost 3 bases and J lost 5, with 14 bases in between.

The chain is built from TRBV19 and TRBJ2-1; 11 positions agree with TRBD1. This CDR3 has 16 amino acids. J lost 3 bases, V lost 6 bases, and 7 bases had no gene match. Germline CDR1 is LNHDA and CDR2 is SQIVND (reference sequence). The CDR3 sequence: CASRGQGAERYNEQFF. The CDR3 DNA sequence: TGTGCCAGTAGAGGACAGGGGGCCGAACGCTACAATGAGCAGTTCTTC.

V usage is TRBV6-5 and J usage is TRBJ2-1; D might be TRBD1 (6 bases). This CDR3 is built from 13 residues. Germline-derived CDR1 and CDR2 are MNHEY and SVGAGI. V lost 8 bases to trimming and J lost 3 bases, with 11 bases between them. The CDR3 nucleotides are TGTGCCAGCCGCCGGGACAACTACAATGAGCAGTTCTTC. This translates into CASRRDNYNEQFF.

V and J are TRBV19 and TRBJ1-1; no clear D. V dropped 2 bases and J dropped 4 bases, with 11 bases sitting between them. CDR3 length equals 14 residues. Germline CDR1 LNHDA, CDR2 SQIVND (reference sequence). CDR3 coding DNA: TGTGCCAGTAGTATACGGAGAGTGGGCACTGAAGCTTTCTTT. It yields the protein CASSIRRVGTEAFF.

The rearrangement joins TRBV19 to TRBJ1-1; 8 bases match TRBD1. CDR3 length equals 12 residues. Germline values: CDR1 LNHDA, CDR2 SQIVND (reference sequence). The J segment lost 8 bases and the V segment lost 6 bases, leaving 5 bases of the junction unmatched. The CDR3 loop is CASRPQGAEAFF. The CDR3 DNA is TGTGCCAGTAGACCCCAGGGGGCCGAAGCTTTCTTT.

Here the CDR3 reads CASRTGNQPQHF. The CDR3, as DNA: TGTGCCAGCAGAACAGGGAATCAGCCCCAGCATTTT. J is TRBJ1-5 and V is TRBV12-3 or TRBV12-4, with D perhaps TRBD1 (6 bases). Trimming shortened V by 6 bases and J by 4 bases, and 7 bases separated the two germline ends. The CDR3 is made up of 12 amino acids.

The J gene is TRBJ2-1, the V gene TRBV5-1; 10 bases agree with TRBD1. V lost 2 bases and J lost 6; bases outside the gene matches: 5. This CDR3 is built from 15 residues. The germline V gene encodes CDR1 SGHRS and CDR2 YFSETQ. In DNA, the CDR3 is TGCGCCAGCAGCTTCCGGACAGGGGGATCCAATGAGCAGTTCTTC. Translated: CASSFRTGGSNEQFF.

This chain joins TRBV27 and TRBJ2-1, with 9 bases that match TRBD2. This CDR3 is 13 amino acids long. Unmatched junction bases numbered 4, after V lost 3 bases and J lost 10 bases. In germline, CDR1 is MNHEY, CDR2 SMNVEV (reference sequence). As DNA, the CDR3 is TGTGCCAGCAGTTTTGGCGGGGGGGTGGAGCAGTTCTTC. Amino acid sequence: CASSFGGGVEQFF.

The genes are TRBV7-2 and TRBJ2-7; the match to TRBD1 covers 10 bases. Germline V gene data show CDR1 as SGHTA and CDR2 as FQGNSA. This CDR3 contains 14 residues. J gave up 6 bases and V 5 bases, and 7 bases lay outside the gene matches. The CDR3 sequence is CASSPDRGFGEQYV. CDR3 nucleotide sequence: TGTGCCAGCAGCCCGGACAGGGGGTTCGGCGAGCAGTACGTC.

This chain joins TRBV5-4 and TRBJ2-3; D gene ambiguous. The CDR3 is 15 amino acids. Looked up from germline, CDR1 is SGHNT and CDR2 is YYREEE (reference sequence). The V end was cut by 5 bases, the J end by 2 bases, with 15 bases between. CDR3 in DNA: TGTGCCAGCAGACCCAGTGCCAGCGACACAGATACGCAGTATTTT. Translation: CASRPSASDTDTQYF.

CDR3 DNA: TGCGCCAGCAGCCAACTGGACAGGGCCCAAGAAAAACTGTTTTTT. Amino acids: CASSQLDRAQEKLFF. The rearrangement links TRBV4-3 to TRBJ1-4, with 8 bases that match TRBD1. CDR1 LGHNA and CDR2 YSLEER come from the germline V gene. The CDR3 contains 15 residues. V dropped 2 bases and J dropped 8; count of bases not matched to a gene: 7.

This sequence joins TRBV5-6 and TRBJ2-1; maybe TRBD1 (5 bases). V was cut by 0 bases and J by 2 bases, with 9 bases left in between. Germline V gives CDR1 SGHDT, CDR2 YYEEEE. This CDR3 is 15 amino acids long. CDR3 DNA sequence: TGTGCCAGCAGCTTGGTAGGGGTTACCTACAATGAGCAGTTCTTC. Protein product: CASSLVGVTYNEQFF. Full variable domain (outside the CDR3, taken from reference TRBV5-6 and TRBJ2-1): DAGVTQSPTHLIKTRGQQVTLRCSPKSGHDTVSWYQQALGQGPQFIFQYYEEEERQRGNFPDRFSGHQFPNYSSELNVNALLLGDSALYLCASSLVGVTYNEQFFGPGTRLTVL.

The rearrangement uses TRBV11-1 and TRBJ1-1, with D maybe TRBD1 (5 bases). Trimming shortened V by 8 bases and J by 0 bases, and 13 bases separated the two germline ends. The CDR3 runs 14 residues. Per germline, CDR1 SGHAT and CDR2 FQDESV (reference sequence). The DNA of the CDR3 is TGTGCCAGCGCTCAGGGCACCTTGAACACTGAAGCTTTCTTT. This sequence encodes CASAQGTLNTEAFF.

The CDR3 is CASSLAQGVVTGELFF. The CDR3, as DNA: TGTGCCAGCAGCTTGGCACAGGGAGTCGTCACCGGGGAGCTGTTTTTT. The chain has TRBV5-8 and TRBJ2-2; D might be TRBD1 (6 bases). CDR1 SGHTS and CDR2 YDEGEE come from the germline V gene. This CDR3 is 16 amino acids long. Between the trimmed V and J ends, which lost 0 bases and 4 bases, there was a span of 13 bases.

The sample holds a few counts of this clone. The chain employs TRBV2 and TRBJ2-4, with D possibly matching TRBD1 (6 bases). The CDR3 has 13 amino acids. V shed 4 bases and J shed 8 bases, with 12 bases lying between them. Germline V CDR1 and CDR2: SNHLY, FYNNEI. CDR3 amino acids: CASSGQEEDIQYF. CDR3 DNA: TGTGCCAGCAGTGGACAGGAGGAAGACATTCAGTACTTC.

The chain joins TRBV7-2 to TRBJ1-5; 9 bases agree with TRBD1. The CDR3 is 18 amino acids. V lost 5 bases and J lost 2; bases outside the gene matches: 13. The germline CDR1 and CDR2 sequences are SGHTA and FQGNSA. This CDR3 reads CASSAGQGGRRGNQPQHF. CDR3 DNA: TGTGCCAGCAGCGCGGGACAGGGAGGTCGGCGGGGCAATCAGCCCCAGCATTTT.